This T cell receptor (beta chain) was sequenced during a study of response to subunit inactivated influenza vaccine. General observations from the study: That few new T cells are recruited by each seasonal influenza vaccination was the authors' suggestion.

Germline V CDR1 and CDR2: GTSNPN, SVGIG (reference sequence). V gave up 5 bases and J gave up 4 bases, with 11 bases separating them. This CDR3 has 12 residues. TCRdb re-called the RT-PCR reads through MiXCR, storing one row per CDR3 protein. The sample holds about 650,000 distinct CDR3 sequences; 14% are singletons and the top ten take 7.5% to 9%. This clonotype has just a few counts. The antigen is not known. The rearrangement joins TRBV30 to TRBJ1-2, with unresolved D. The TCR sequence derives from a man aged 50 to 59 who received an inactivated influenza vaccine. The sample consisted of PBMCs from blood, taken 14 to 15 days before vaccination. The CDR3 DNA is TGTGCCTGGGCCTCGGAGGTCTATGGCTACACCTTC. Translation gives CAWASEVYGYTF.